These T cell receptor beta chains were read from a single sample in a study of T-cell memory formation after mild COVID-19. TCRdb reprocessed the 5' RACE reads via MiXCR and lists one record per CDR3 protein. The table lists about 110,000 distinct CDR3 sequences, 9.5% to 15% of them singletons. The material sequenced was PBMCs or a T cell subset sorted from them (not recorded which). These receptors were obtained from an adult woman who had mild COVID-19 (a few samples of this study predate the infection). Cell type and time point are not known. The CDR3 runs from the conserved cysteine through the conserved F or W. Each record gives: D gene, V gene, J gene, CDR3 protein. A D gene is named only where the DNA matches it firmly.

>TRBD1|TRBV3-1|TRBJ2-7
CASSPRDREYEQYF
>NA|TRBV27|TRBJ1-6
CASSLTGTSNSYNSPLHF
>NA|TRBV12-3/TRBV12-4|TRBJ2-5
CASSLETGGIETQYF
>NA|TRBV10-3|TRBJ2-1
CAISGDRVYNEQFF
>TRBD2|TRBV7-9|TRBJ2-1
CASSDPGLARNEQFF
>TRBD2|TRBV4-2|TRBJ2-1
CASSQGTSSYNEQFF
>NA|TRBV28|TRBJ2-3
CASSFDAGTDTQYF
>NA|TRBV5-1|TRBJ1-4
CASSLAGGDEKLFF
>NA|TRBV11-1|TRBJ2-7
CASSLAGHEQYF
>TRBD1|TRBV12-3/TRBV12-4|TRBJ2-3
CASSSTGGAGTDTQYF
>NA|TRBV7-9|TRBJ2-2
CASTPTGPNTGELFF
>TRBD2|TRBV2|TRBJ2-5
CASSDAGGPLETQYF
>NA|TRBV7-3|TRBJ2-1
CASSLGVYGKNNEQFF
>NA|TRBV4-2|TRBJ1-1
CASSQDRWGQKGGWTEAFF
>NA|TRBV5-1|TRBJ2-3
CASSLRQYTSTDTQYF
>NA|TRBV15|TRBJ1-6
CATSREFRSSYNSPLHF
>NA|TRBV29-1|TRBJ1-1
CSVGASNTEAFF
>TRBD1|TRBV29-1|TRBJ2-1
CSVEDYIRTGVVNEQFF
>NA|TRBV12-3/TRBV12-4|TRBJ2-7
CASNLYEQYF
>TRBD1|TRBV6-5|TRBJ2-1
CASSYALQGSNEQFF
>NA|TRBV5-1|TRBJ2-7
CASSLDLGYEQYF
>NA|TRBV19|TRBJ2-7
CASSIGGGLSYEQYF
>TRBD2|TRBV7-8|TRBJ2-1
CASSLSSQGNGLALKGIEQFF
>NA|TRBV7-8|TRBJ1-1
CASSLATPRTNTEAFF
>TRBD2|TRBV6-5|TRBJ2-2
CASSSLADPNTGELFF
>TRBD2|TRBV7-2|TRBJ2-7
CASSTLAGGPYEQYF
>TRBD2|TRBV9|TRBJ2-3
CASSASGSTDTQYF
>NA|TRBV7-6|TRBJ2-7
CASSSEGIQQYF
>NA|TRBV15|TRBJ2-3
CATAVGASSTDTQYF
>NA|TRBV5-6|TRBJ2-1
CASSSLVSEQFF
>TRBD2|TRBV6-6|TRBJ2-3
CASSYWLAGGSTDTQYF
>TRBD2|TRBV27|TRBJ2-1
CASSYSGGNYNEQFF
>NA|TRBV7-8|TRBJ2-7
CASRHRLSYEQYF
>NA|TRBV12-3/TRBV12-4|TRBJ2-7
CASSHAPPYEQYF
>TRBD2|TRBV27|TRBJ2-7
CASRYGLAGDEQYF
>NA|TRBV20-1|TRBJ2-5
CSARDSAGRFEETQYF
>TRBD2|TRBV24-1|TRBJ2-1
CATSRAGRAGDSYNEQFF
>TRBD2|TRBV9|TRBJ2-1
CASSPSGGRDYNEQFF
>NA|TRBV9|TRBJ2-1
CASSADSYNEQFF
>TRBD2|TRBV9|TRBJ2-7
CASSVAGGPYEQYF
>TRBD2|TRBV7-3|TRBJ2-7
CASSPMAGGSYEQYF
>TRBD1|TRBV7-6|TRBJ2-5
CASSFDRDQETQYF
>TRBD2|TRBV5-1|TRBJ2-1
CASSDGLAGNNEQFF
>NA|TRBV29-1|TRBJ1-1
CSAGPIPYTEAFF
>NA|TRBV7-8|TRBJ1-5
CASCLSVGTDNQPQHF
>NA|TRBV15|TRBJ1-1
CATSDGGPRHSFF
>NA|TRBV5-6|TRBJ1-5
CASSPGTGTGPQHF
>TRBD2|TRBV9|TRBJ2-3
CASSVASGGGDTQYF
>NA|TRBV29-1|TRBJ2-7
CSVEAGAPYEQYF
>TRBD1|TRBV20-1|TRBJ2-7
CSARDPPSDRSSYEQYF